The present TCR beta chain was sequenced within a study of T cells after somatic rescue of genetic block. Sequenced by immunoSEQ multiplex PCR; TCRdb stores in-frame clones only, minus some. The sample comprises 67,000 or so clones, roughly 88% of which are singletons, and about 3% rests with the top ten. CDR1 and CDR2 from the germline V gene are SGHDT and YYEEEE. The CDR3 length is 15 residues. The germline V and J ends were trimmed by 3 bases and 8 bases, with 18 bases remaining between them. The sequence came from a man aged 30 to 39. V usage is TRBV5-6 and J usage is TRBJ2-1; perhaps D is TRBD1 or TRBD2 (5 bases each). The sequenced material came from peripheral blood mononuclear cells (PBMCs). The CDR3 coding sequence is TGTGCCAGCAGCTACCGGGGTGGGGCGCTCGATGAGCAGTTCTTC. Its protein product is CASSYRGGALDEQFF.